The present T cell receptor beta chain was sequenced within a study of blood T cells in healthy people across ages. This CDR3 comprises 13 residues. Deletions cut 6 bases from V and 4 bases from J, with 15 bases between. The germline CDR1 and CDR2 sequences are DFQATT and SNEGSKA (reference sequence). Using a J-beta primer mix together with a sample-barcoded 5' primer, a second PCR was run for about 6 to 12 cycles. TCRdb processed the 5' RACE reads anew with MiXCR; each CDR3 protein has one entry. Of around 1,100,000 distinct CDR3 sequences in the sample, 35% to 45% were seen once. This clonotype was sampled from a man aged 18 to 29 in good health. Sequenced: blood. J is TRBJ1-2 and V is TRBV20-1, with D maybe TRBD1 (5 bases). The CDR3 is CSARLGTIYGYTF. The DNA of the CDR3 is TGCAGTGCCCGGCTGGGGACCATCTATGGCTACACCTTC.